The entry that follows covers one T cell receptor beta chain sequence. Its antigen is not known. Vbeta (60) and Jbeta (13) primers were used in the PCR. Sequencing was performed with immunoSEQ multiplex PCR; in TCRdb, only in-frame clones are kept and a portion is missing. Among fewer than 95,000 clones, around 80% were seen once, and the ten largest hold 0.57%. The sample originates from a study of cytomegalovirus exposure and HLA in healthy donors. On the study more broadly: The Caucasian-associated ancestry cluster held around 76% of roughly 370 genotyped donors.

Study observations and caveats: An analysis done earlier found most TCR beta V segments productive about 90% or about 30% of the time.

CDR3 length: 14 amino acids. V was shortened by 2 bases and J by 9 bases, with 14 bases between the two germline ends. Germline V CDR1 and CDR2: LNHDA, SQIVND (reference sequence). The donors comprised healthy bone marrow donors. The donors, nominally healthy at sampling, likely had unrecorded immune exposures. What was sequenced was PBMCs. J is TRBJ1-5 and V is TRBV19; unclear D gene. The clonotype originates from a young man in good health and CMV-seronegative. The CDR3: CASSINAEGRPQHF. In DNA form, the CDR3 reads TGTGCCAGTAGTATAAACGCCGAGGGTAGGCCCCAGCATTTT.